A single sample is the source of the 27 T cell receptor beta chains below, sequenced in a study of response to subunit inactivated influenza vaccine. Each CDR3 protein is one row after TCRdb ran MiXCR on the RT-PCR reads. Of around 300,000 distinct CDR3 sequences in the sample, 20% to 25% were seen once. This sample comprised PBMCs from blood, obtained approximately 22 months after vaccination. These TCRs come from a man aged 50-75 years who received an inactivated influenza vaccine.

This clonotype showed up just a few times. The gene calls are TRBV12-3 or TRBV12-4 and TRBJ2-7, with 15 bases matching TRBD2. The CDR3 totals 15 residues. V lost 5 bases to trimming and J lost 6 bases; unmatched junction nucleotides: 5. CDR3 sequence (DNA): TGTGCCAGCAGTCCTGGGGGACTAGCGGGAGGCGAGCAGTACTTC. Translation: CASSPGGLAGGEQYF.

This clonotype has only a few counts. The chain couples TRBV5-4 to TRBJ1-2, with 8 bases matching TRBD1. Germline V CDR1 and CDR2: SGHNT, YYREEE (reference sequence). The CDR3 totals 13 residues. The V segment lost 5 bases and the J segment 8 bases; nucleotides outside the gene matches: 8. CDR3 amino acids: CASRDREIKGYTF. Written as DNA, the CDR3 is TGTGCCAGCAGGGACAGGGAAATAAAAGGCTACACCTTC.

This chain links TRBV24-1 with TRBJ1-5, with D perhaps TRBD1 (6 bases). CDR1 is KGHDR and CDR2 is SFDVKD in the germline V gene. This CDR3 spans 16 amino acids. Trimming took 3 bases from V and 6 from J, leaving 17 bases between them. The CDR3 reads CATSDQGAGAVQPQHF. CDR3 nucleotide sequence: TGTGCCACCAGTGATCAAGGGGCAGGGGCGGTTCAGCCCCAGCATTTT.

The genes are TRBV7-9 and TRBJ2-4; maybe TRBD2 (6 bases). Germline values: CDR1 SEHNR, CDR2 FQNEAQ (reference sequence). The CDR3 is made up of 15 amino acids. V lost 1 base to trimming and J lost 6 bases, with 13 bases between them. In DNA, the CDR3 is TGTGCCAGCAGCTTAGTAGGAGGGCGGGGAAACATTCAGTACTTC. Translation gives CASSLVGGRGNIQYF. The complete variable domain, with remaining parts taken from reference TRBV7-9 and TRBJ2-4, reads DTGVSQNPRHKITKRGQNVTFRCDPISEHNRLYWYRQTLGQGPEFLTYFQNEAQLEKSRLLSDRFSAERPKGSFSTLEIQRTEQGDSAMYLCASSLVGGRGNIQYFGAGTRLSVL.

This clonotype has more than one count but fewer than ten. The V gene is TRBV27, the J gene TRBJ1-2; the D gene is possibly TRBD1 (5 bases). Trimming took 6 bases from V and 0 from J, leaving 14 bases between them. CDR3 length: 15 amino acids. Germline lookup yields CDR1 MNHEY and CDR2 SMNVEV (reference sequence). The CDR3: CASRSGFASNYGYTF. In DNA form, the CDR3 reads TGTGCCAGCAGATCAGGGTTTGCTTCTAACTATGGCTACACCTTC.

The sample holds a few counts of this clonotype. V is TRBV7-2 and J is TRBJ1-5; no firm D call. Germline-derived CDR1 and CDR2 are SGHTA and FQGNSA. This CDR3 is built from 15 residues. V gave up 4 bases and J gave up 1 base, with 11 bases separating them. Here the CDR3 DNA reads TGTGCCAGCAGCTCCCAGTTAACGAGCAATCAGCCCCAGCATTTT. Protein product: CASSSQLTSNQPQHF. The whole variable domain, filled in from reference TRBV7-2 and TRBJ1-5, reads GAGVSQSPSNKVTEKGKDVELRCDPISGHTALYWYRQSLGQGLEFLIYFQGNSAPDKSGLPSDRFSAERTGGSVSTLTIQRTQQEDSAVYLCASSSQLTSNQPQHFGDGTRLSIL.

The chain couples TRBV21-1 to TRBJ1-5. TRBV21-1 has pseudogene status. This CDR3 spans 15 amino acids. The CDR3 bases are TGTGCCAGCAGCAAAGGGAAAAAAGGGAATCAGCCCCAGCATTTT. Its protein is CASSKGKKGNQPQHF.

The J gene is TRBJ1-5, the V gene TRBV27, with D possibly TRBD1 on 6 matching bases. The CDR3 length is 15 residues. Per germline, CDR1 MNHEY and CDR2 SMNVEV (reference sequence). V dropped 6 bases and J dropped 9 bases, with 21 bases sitting between them. The CDR3 loop reads CASRMRNQQGLPQHF. The CDR3 region has the DNA TGTGCCAGCAGGATGAGAAATCAACAGGGCTTGCCCCAGCATTTT.

The table lists this clonotype with a few counts. This chain uses TRBV4-3 with TRBJ1-6; 7 bases map to TRBD1. The CDR3 runs 16 residues. V shed 0 bases and J 7 bases; nucleotides not matched to a gene: 6. Per germline, CDR1 LGHNA and CDR2 YSLEER. CDR3 residues: CASSQDLTGRNSPLHF. The DNA of the CDR3 is TGCGCCAGCAGCCAAGATTTGACAGGGCGCAATTCACCCCTCCACTTT.

The genes are TRBV6-2 or TRBV6-3 and TRBJ2-7; D might be TRBD2 (5 bases). The CDR3 totals 15 residues. V was cut by 5 bases and J by 2 bases, with 16 bases left in between. The germline gives CDR1 MNHEY, CDR2 SVGEGT. CDR3 amino acids: CASSAGFPPTYEQYF. As DNA, the CDR3 is TGTGCCAGCAGTGCGGGCTTTCCCCCCACCTACGAGCAGTACTTC.

This clonotype was detected only a few times. The DNA of the CDR3 is TGTGCCAGCAGCCAAAACGGGGCGAACACTGAAGCTTTCTTT. It is translated as CASSQNGANTEAFF. The chain is built from TRBV3-1 and TRBJ1-1; tentatively, D is TRBD1 (5 bases). CDR1 LGHDT and CDR2 YNNKEL come from the germline V gene (reference sequence). With 2 bases removed from V and 1 base from J, the gap between germline ends came to 8 bases. This CDR3 contains 14 residues.

This clonotype was observed a few times. The chain is built from TRBV7-8 and TRBJ1-2; 8 bases line up with TRBD1. The CDR3 covers 15 residues. Germline values: CDR1 SGHVS, CDR2 FQNEAQ. J was trimmed by 4 bases and V by 6 bases; bases with no gene match: 10. The DNA of the CDR3 is TGTGCCAGCAGTCTTAAAATGGACAGGGCCTATGGCTACACCTTC. This codes for CASSLKMDRAYGYTF. Using reference TRBV7-8 and TRBJ1-2 for the parts outside the CDR3, the full variable domain is GAGVSQSPRYKVAKRGQDVALRCDPISGHVSLFWYQQALGQGPEFLTYFQNEAQLDKSGLPSDRFFAERPEGSVSTLKIQRTQQEDSAVYLCASSLKMDRAYGYTFGSGTRLTVV.

This chain links TRBV2 with TRBJ2-5, with D possibly called TRBD1 or TRBD2 (6 bases each). CDR1 is SNHLY, CDR2 FYNNEI, per germline. The CDR3 contains 16 residues. V was cut by 6 bases and J by 5 bases, with 22 bases left in between. This CDR3 is CASSPEGGWGLETQYF. DNA for the CDR3: TGTGCCAGCAGCCCCGAGGGGGGCTGGGGGCTGGAGACCCAGTACTTC.

The chain couples TRBV7-9 to TRBJ2-1, with D perhaps TRBD2 (6 bases). Germline lookup yields CDR1 SEHNR and CDR2 FQNEAQ (reference sequence). V was shortened by 1 base and J by 4 bases, with 11 bases between the two germline ends. This CDR3 comprises 15 residues. CDR3: CASSLEGTSYNEQFF. CDR3 DNA: TGTGCCAGCAGCTTAGAGGGGACTTCTTACAATGAGCAGTTCTTC.

This clonotype occurred a few times. The rearrangement links TRBV11-2 to TRBJ1-4, with TRBD1 matching 9 bases. After removal of 5 bases from V and 1 base from J, the junction contained 5 bases not matched to a gene. Germline V gene data show CDR1 as SGHAT and CDR2 as FQNNGV. This CDR3 comprises 16 residues. The CDR3 DNA reads as TGTGCCAGCAGCACCGGACAGGGGCTAACTAATGAAAAACTGTTTTTT. Its translation is CASSTGQGLTNEKLFF.

This clonotype was counted many times. The chain recombines TRBV6-5 with TRBJ1-1; 7 nucleotides align to TRBD1. Losses at the gene ends were 0 bases for V and 1 base for J; bases not matched to a gene: 2. Looked up from germline, CDR1 is MNHEY and CDR2 is SVGAGI. The CDR3 totals 15 residues. This CDR3 reads CASSYSPGGNTEAFF. The DNA for the CDR3 is TGTGCCAGCAGTTACTCGCCAGGGGGGAACACTGAAGCTTTCTTT.

This clonotype occurred many times. This rearrangement joins TRBV12-3 or TRBV12-4 to TRBJ1-1; D gene ambiguous. Deletions cut 6 bases from V and 4 bases from J, with 15 bases between. There are 14 residues in the CDR3. Here the CDR3 reads CASRLPPGPTEAFF. For the CDR3, the DNA is TGTGCCAGCAGACTCCCCCCGGGTCCCACTGAAGCTTTCTTT.

This clonotype was counted ten times or more. CDR3 bases: TGTGCCACAAACCGGGACCTAGGGCAGCCCCAGCATTTT. This gives the protein CATNRDLGQPQHF. V is TRBV6-2 or TRBV6-3 and J is TRBJ1-5; D is perhaps TRBD1 (5 bases). Trimming pared 10 bases from V and 7 bases from J, leaving 17 bases between. Looked up from germline, CDR1 is MNHEY and CDR2 is SVGEGT. The CDR3 runs 13 residues.

This clonotype has only a few counts. The CDR3 sequence: CSARDETGTVEETQYF. CDR3 in DNA: TGCAGTGCTAGAGATGAAACCGGGACAGTTGAAGAGACCCAGTACTTC. The chain links TRBV20-1 to TRBJ2-5; 7 bases agree with TRBD1. The V gene end was trimmed by 0 bases and the J gene end by 3 bases; junction bases not matched to a gene: 10. Germline V lookup: CDR1 DFQATT, CDR2 SNEGSKA (reference sequence). The CDR3 spans 16 residues.

The chain has TRBV7-2 and TRBJ2-1; D gene unclear. The CDR3 has 11 amino acids. Germline V lookup: CDR1 SGHTA, CDR2 FQGNSA. The germline V and J ends were trimmed by 2 bases and 9 bases, with 5 bases remaining between them. Here the CDR3 reads CASSLMGEQFF. The DNA of the CDR3 is TGTGCCAGCAGCTTAATGGGTGAGCAGTTCTTC.

J is TRBJ1-1 and V is TRBV20-1; a possible D gene is TRBD1 (6 bases). Trimming took off 6 bases at V and 7 bases at J, with 15 bases between the two ends. In germline, CDR1 is DFQATT, CDR2 SNEGSKA (reference sequence). The CDR3 covers 12 residues. CDR3 protein: CSATAQGFEAFF. CDR3 bases: TGCAGTGCAACGGCACAGGGCTTTGAAGCTTTCTTT.

J is TRBJ2-4 and V is TRBV30; D is ambiguous. V was trimmed by 5 bases and J by 8 bases, leaving 10 bases between them. Per the germline V gene, CDR1 is GTSNPN and CDR2 is SVGIG (reference sequence). The CDR3 is made up of 11 amino acids. The CDR3 nucleotides are TGTGCCTGGGGCGGTCTGCACATTCAGTACTTC. Protein product: CAWGGLHIQYF.

V gene TRBV7-2 combines with J gene TRBJ2-7; D remains unclear. Germline CDR1 is SGHTA and CDR2 is FQGNSA. V was trimmed by 4 bases and J by 1 base, leaving 11 bases between them. The CDR3 contains 14 residues. CDR3 amino acids: CASSYHPSSYEQYF. The CDR3 nucleotides are TGTGCCAGCAGCTACCACCCTAGTTCCTACGAGCAGTACTTC.

In this sample, this clonotype turned up a few times. The rearrangement joins TRBV3-1 to TRBJ1-6, with D perhaps TRBD1 (6 bases). The CDR3 has 14 residues. Germline CDR1 LGHDT, CDR2 YNNKEL (reference sequence). V lost 6 bases to trimming and J lost 10 bases, with 16 bases between them. Here the CDR3 DNA reads TGTGCCAGCAGGCTACAGGGCTTACGATCACCCCTCCACTTT. This gives the protein CASRLQGLRSPLHF. Looking up the rest from reference TRBV3-1 and TRBJ1-6 gives the full variable domain: DTAVSQTPKYLVTQMGNDKSIKCEQNLGHDTMYWYKQDSKKFLKIMFSYNNKELIINETVPNRFSPKSPDKAHLNLHINSLELGDSAVYFCASRLQGLRSPLHFGNGTRLTVT.

A few counts support this clonotype. The genes are TRBV28 and TRBJ2-2, with D hard to call. The CDR3 has 13 residues. Trimming removed 6 bases at V and 8 bases at J, with 13 bases between. Germline CDR1 and CDR2: MDHEN and SYDVKM. CDR3 DNA sequence: TGTGCCAGCAGCCCTATTTTGGCGGGGGAGCTGTTTTTT. The encoded protein is CASSPILAGELFF.

This rearrangement joins TRBV11-2 to TRBJ2-4; 9 bases line up with TRBD2. The CDR3 spans 13 residues. V shed 1 base, J shed 11 bases, and the junction held 3 bases outside the gene matches. Germline V gives CDR1 SGHAT, CDR2 FQNNGV. The CDR3 spells CASSLGIAGVQYF. CDR3 DNA sequence: TGTGCCAGCAGCTTAGGAATAGCGGGGGTTCAGTACTTC.

The rearrangement links TRBV7-3 to TRBJ2-3; D is unresolved. The V gene lost 3 bases and the J gene lost 1 base, with 5 bases spanning the gap. The V gene's germline CDR1 is SGHTA and CDR2 FQGTGA. This CDR3 comprises 13 residues. CDR3 DNA: TGTGCCAGCAGCTTTACAGGCACAGATACGCAGTATTTT. This sequence encodes CASSFTGTDTQYF.